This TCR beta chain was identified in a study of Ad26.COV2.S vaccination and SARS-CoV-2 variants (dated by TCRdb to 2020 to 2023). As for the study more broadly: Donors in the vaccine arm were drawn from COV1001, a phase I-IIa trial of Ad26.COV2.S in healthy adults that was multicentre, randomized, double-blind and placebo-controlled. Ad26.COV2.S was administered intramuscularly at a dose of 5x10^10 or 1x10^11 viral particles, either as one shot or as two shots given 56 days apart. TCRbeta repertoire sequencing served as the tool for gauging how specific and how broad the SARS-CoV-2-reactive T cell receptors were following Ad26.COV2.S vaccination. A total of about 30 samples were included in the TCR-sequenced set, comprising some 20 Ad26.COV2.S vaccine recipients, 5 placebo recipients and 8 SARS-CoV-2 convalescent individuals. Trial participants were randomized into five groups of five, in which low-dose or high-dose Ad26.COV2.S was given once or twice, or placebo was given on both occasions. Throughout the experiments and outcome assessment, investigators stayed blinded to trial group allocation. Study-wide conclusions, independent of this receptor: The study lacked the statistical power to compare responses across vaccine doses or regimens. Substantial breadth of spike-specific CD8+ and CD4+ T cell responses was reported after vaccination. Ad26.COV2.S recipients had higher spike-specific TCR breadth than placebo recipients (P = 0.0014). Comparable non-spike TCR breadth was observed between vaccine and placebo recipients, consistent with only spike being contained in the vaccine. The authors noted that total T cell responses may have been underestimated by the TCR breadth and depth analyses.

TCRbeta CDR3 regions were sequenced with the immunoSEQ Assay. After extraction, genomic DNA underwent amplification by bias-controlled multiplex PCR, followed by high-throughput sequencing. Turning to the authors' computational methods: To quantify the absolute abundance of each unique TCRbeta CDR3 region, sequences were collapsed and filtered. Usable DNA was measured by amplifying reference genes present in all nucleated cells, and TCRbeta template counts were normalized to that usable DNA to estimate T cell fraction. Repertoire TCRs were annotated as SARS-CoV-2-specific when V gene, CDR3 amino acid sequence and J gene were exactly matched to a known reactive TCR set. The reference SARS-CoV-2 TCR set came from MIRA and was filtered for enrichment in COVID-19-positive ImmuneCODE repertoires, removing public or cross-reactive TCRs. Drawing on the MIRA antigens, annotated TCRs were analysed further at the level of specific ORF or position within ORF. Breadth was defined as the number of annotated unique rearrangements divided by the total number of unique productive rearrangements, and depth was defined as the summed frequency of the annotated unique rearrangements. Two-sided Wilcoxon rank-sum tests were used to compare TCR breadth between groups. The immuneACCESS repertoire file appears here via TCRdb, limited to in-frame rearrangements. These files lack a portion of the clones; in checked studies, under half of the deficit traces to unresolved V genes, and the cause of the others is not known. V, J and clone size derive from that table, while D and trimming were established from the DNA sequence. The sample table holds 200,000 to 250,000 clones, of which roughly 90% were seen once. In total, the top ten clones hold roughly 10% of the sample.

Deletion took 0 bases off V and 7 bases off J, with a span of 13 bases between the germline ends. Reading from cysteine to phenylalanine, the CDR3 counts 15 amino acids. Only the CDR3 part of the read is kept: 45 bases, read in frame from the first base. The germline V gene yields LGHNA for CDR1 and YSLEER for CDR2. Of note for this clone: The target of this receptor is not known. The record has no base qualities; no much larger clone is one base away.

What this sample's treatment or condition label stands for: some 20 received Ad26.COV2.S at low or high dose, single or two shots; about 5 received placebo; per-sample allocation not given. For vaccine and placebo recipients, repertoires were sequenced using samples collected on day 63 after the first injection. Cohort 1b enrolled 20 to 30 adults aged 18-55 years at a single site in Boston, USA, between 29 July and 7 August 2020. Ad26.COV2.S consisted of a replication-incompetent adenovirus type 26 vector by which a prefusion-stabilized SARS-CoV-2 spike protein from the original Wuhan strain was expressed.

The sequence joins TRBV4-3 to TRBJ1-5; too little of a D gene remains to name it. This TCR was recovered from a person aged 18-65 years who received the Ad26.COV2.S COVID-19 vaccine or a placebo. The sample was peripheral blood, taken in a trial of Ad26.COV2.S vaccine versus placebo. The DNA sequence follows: TGCGCCAGCAGCCAAGACCCCACAGCGAGGCAGCCCCAGCATTTT. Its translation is CASSQDPTARQPQHF.